Below, 24 T cell receptor beta chains from the same sample are listed, as sequenced in a study of blood T cell repertoires in COVID-19. Clones were read by immunoSEQ multiplex PCR, and TCRdb kept only the in-frame ones, dropping some. The sample shows approximately 360,000 clones, approximately 88% of them seen only once. Sequenced material: PBMCs or T cells enriched from blood (not recorded which). These receptor sequences come from a woman aged 30 to 39 with acute COVID-19.

The gene calls are TRBV19 and TRBJ1-3; D may be TRBD1 (5 bases). CDR3 length equals 15 residues. Trimming left V 5 bases short and J 0 bases short, with 11 bases between. Per germline, CDR1 LNHDA and CDR2 SQIVND (reference sequence). In nucleotides, the CDR3 is TGTGCCAGTAGTCCGCGACAGATCTCTGGAAACACCATATATTTT. Protein sequence: CASSPRQISGNTIYF. Together with reference TRBV19 and TRBJ1-3, the CDR3 gives the full variable domain: DGGITQSPKYLFRKEGQNVTLSCEQNLNHDAMYWYRQDPGQGLRLIYYSQIVNDFQKGDIAEGYSVSREKKESFPLTVTSAQKNPTAFYLCASSPRQISGNTIYFGEGSWLTVV.

The chain has TRBV7-2 and TRBJ1-2, with 7 bases lining up with TRBD1. The CDR3 runs to 16 residues. CDR1 is SGHTA and CDR2 is FQGNSA in the germline V gene. The ends lost 0 bases at V and 0 bases at J; junction bases unmatched: 4. The CDR3 DNA follows: TGTGCCAGCAGCTTAGCAGGACAGGAGACTAACTATGGCTACACCTTC. Residues: CASSLAGQETNYGYTF.

The chain uses TRBV6-5 and TRBJ2-7, with D possibly TRBD2 on 5 matching bases. The CDR3 length is 15 residues. Trimming left V 6 bases short and J 2 bases short, with 17 bases between. CDR1 is MNHEY and CDR2 is SVGAGI in the germline V gene. CDR3 protein: CASSTNREKTYEQYF. The CDR3 DNA reads as TGTGCCAGCAGCACAAACCGGGAAAAAACCTACGAGCAGTACTTC.

This clone appeared a single time. The chain joins TRBV27 to TRBJ2-2; D is unresolved. The CDR3 extends over 13 amino acids. In germline, CDR1 is MNHEY, CDR2 SMNVEV (reference sequence). Trimming left V 3 bases short and J 5 bases short, with 7 bases between. The CDR3 DNA reads TGTGCCAGCAGTTTTTCAACTACCGGGGAGCTGTTTTTT. Protein: CASSFSTTGELFF.

V is TRBV24-1 and J is TRBJ1-5; a weak D match, TRBD1 (5 bases). Trimming removed 4 bases from V and 3 bases from J, with 9 bases in between. This CDR3 contains 14 residues. CDR1 and CDR2 (germline): KGHDR, SFDVKD. In DNA, the CDR3 is TGTGCCACCAGTGACTCAGGGAACAATCAGCCCCAGCATTTT. As protein: CATSDSGNNQPQHF.

J is TRBJ1-2 and V is TRBV15; 9 bases align to TRBD1. The germline V gene has CDR1 LNHNV and CDR2 YYDKDF (reference sequence). The CDR3 has 17 amino acids. V lost 2 bases, J lost 0 bases, and 7 bases stayed unmatched. CDR3 loop: CATSRKTGGSANYGYTF. CDR3 DNA: TGTGCCACCAGCAGAAAGACAGGGGGATCCGCTAACTATGGCTACACCTTC. The full variable domain, rest sourced from reference TRBV15 and TRBJ1-2, is DAMVIQNPRYQVTQFGKPVTLSCSQTLNHNVMYWYQQKSSQAPKLLFHYYDKDFNNEADTPDNFQSRRPNTSFCFLDIRSPGLGDTAMYLCATSRKTGGSANYGYTFGSGTRLTVV.

The rearrangement links TRBV5-6 to TRBJ2-1, with 9 nucleotides matching TRBD1. The V and J ends lost 2 bases and 3 bases, in that order; junction bases with no gene match: 6. Germline V lookup: CDR1 SGHDT, CDR2 YYEEEE. The CDR3 has 16 amino acids. As DNA, the CDR3 is TGTGCCAGCAGCTTACCCCGGACAGGGGACTACAATGAGCAGTTCTTC. It yields the protein CASSLPRTGDYNEQFF.

The CDR3 loop reads CATTRGAKETQYF. For the CDR3, the DNA is TGTGCCACCACCCGGGGGGCGAAGGAGACCCAGTACTTC. This chain joins TRBV6-5 and TRBJ2-5; perhaps TRBD2 as D (7 bases). CDR1 is MNHEY and CDR2 is SVGAGI in the germline V gene. CDR3 length: 13 residues. Trimming shortened V by 10 bases and J by 5 bases, and 17 bases separated the two germline ends.

V is TRBV10-2 and J is TRBJ2-1; 10 bases are shared with TRBD1. Germline V lookup: CDR1 WSHSY, CDR2 SAAADI. The V and J ends lost 6 bases and 7 bases, in that order; junction bases with no gene match: 9. The CDR3 is 15 amino acids. For the CDR3, the DNA is TGCGCCAGCAGGCCCGACAGGGGGCAAATAAATGAGCAGTTCTTC. Its translation is CASRPDRGQINEQFF.

The V and J genes are TRBV12-1 and TRBJ2-2; the table's D call, TRBD2, has no DNA check behind it. TRBV12-1 is termed a pseudogene. The CDR3 is 18 residues long. This chain's CDR3 is CASSPETSGGAISGELFF. CDR3 coding DNA: TGTGCCAGCAGCCCCGAGACTAGCGGGGGGGCCATTAGCGGGGAGCTGTTTTTT.

V usage is TRBV28 and J usage is TRBJ1-2; 10 bases agree with TRBD1. V was clipped by 6 bases and J by 10 bases; unmatched bases: 5. The CDR3 extends over 12 amino acids. CDR1 and CDR2 (germline): MDHEN, SYDVKM. CDR3 region: CASSSGTGAYTF. The DNA for the CDR3 is TGTGCCAGCAGCTCCGGGACAGGGGCCTACACCTTC.

V usage is TRBV5-3 and J usage is TRBJ1-6; TRBD1 agrees at 7 bases. TRBV5-3 is filed as an ORF, its function uncertain. The CDR3 is made up of 16 amino acids. The J segment lost 6 bases and the V segment lost 4 bases, leaving 10 bases of the junction unmatched. The CDR3, as DNA: TGTGCCAGAAGCCCAAGACCGGGACAGATTAATTCACCCCTCCACTTT. Translation: CARSPRPGQINSPLHF.

J is TRBJ1-4 and V is TRBV30; D perhaps matches TRBD1 (5 bases). This CDR3 region has 13 residues. With 1 base removed from V and 10 bases from J, the gap between germline ends came to 13 bases. CDR1 is GTSNPN and CDR2 is SVGIG in the germline V gene (reference sequence). CDR3 nucleotides: TGTGCCTGGAGTGGGTCGCAGGGAGGAAAACTGTTTTTT. As protein: CAWSGSQGGKLFF.

V and J are TRBV5-1 and TRBJ1-3, with a weak D call TRBD1 (6 bases). Germline lookup yields CDR1 SGHRS and CDR2 YFSETQ. The V and J ends lost 3 bases and 0 bases respectively, with 10 bases between them. This CDR3 has 15 residues. The CDR3 spells CASSWDIFSGNTIYF. The CDR3 nucleotides read TGCGCCAGCAGCTGGGACATCTTCTCTGGAAACACCATATATTTT.

This clone was observed a few times. This chain connects TRBV7-3 to TRBJ2-1; 8 bases are a match to TRBD1. J was trimmed by 0 bases and V by 5 bases; bases with no gene match: 3. In germline, CDR1 is SGHTA, CDR2 FQGTGA. The CDR3 is 15 residues long. For the CDR3, the DNA is TGTGCCAGCAGCCAGGGGGCTAGCTCCTACAATGAGCAGTTCTTC. Amino acids: CASSQGASSYNEQFF.

The rearrangement uses TRBV6-4 and TRBJ1-6; no definite D call. The CDR3 runs to 15 residues. With 0 bases removed from V and 9 bases from J, the gap between germline ends came to 12 bases. CDR1 is MRHNA and CDR2 is SNTAGT in the germline V gene. CDR3 DNA sequence: TGTGCCAGCAGTGACTCGAATCTCTATGGTTCACCCCTCCACTTT. Protein product: CASSDSNLYGSPLHF.

The V and J genes are TRBV24-1 and TRBJ2-6, with D tentatively TRBD1 (7 bases). The CDR3 has 19 amino acids. CDR1 and CDR2 (germline): KGHDR, SFDVKD. V gave up 1 base and J gave up 1 base, with 16 bases separating them. CDR3 region: CATSDLGGGALSGANVLTF. The CDR3 nucleotides read TGTGCCACCAGTGATTTAGGAGGGGGCGCCTTATCTGGGGCCAACGTCCTGACTTTC.

This sequence joins TRBV6-5 and TRBJ2-3; a possible D gene is TRBD1 (6 bases). Germline lookup yields CDR1 MNHEY and CDR2 SVGAGI. V lost 4 bases and J 1 base, leaving 12 bases between the germline ends. This CDR3 has 15 amino acids. The DNA for the CDR3 is TGTGCCAGCAGTTCGACAGGCAGGGGCACAGATACGCAGTATTTT. It codes for CASSSTGRGTDTQYF.

This clone was seen only once. This chain joins TRBV18 and TRBJ2-3; 8 nucleotides align to TRBD2. The V gene's germline CDR1 is KGHSH and CDR2 LQKENI. Germline trimming cut 1 base from V and 1 base from J; bases unmatched to any gene: 7. CDR3 length: 17 amino acids. The CDR3 bases are TGTGCCAGCTCACCACTTCCGGGGGGGCCTGGCACAGATACGCAGTATTTT. Amino acids: CASSPLPGGPGTDTQYF.

The chain couples TRBV20-1 to TRBJ2-7, with TRBD1 matching 7 bases. The CDR3 length is 13 residues. CDR1 DFQATT and CDR2 SNEGSKA come from the germline V gene (reference sequence). V lost 4 bases, J lost 3 bases, and 6 bases stayed unmatched. CDR3 in amino acids: CSATEGANYEQYF. DNA for the CDR3: TGCAGTGCTACTGAGGGGGCAAACTACGAGCAGTACTTC.

The chain has TRBV9 and TRBJ2-7; TRBD1 aligns across 9 bases. The CDR3 extends over 11 amino acids. V shed 3 bases, J shed 9 bases, and the junction held 1 base outside the gene matches. The germline CDR1 and CDR2 sequences are SGDLS and YYNGEE. The CDR3 here is CASSAGQGQYF. The CDR3 DNA follows: TGTGCCAGCAGCGCGGGACAGGGGCAGTACTTC.

A remark on this clone: Within the sample, other DNA sequences also encode this same CDR3. The chain employs TRBV10-3 and TRBJ2-3; D is ambiguous. With 0 bases removed from V and 1 base from J, the gap between germline ends came to 8 bases. Germline lookup yields CDR1 ENHRY and CDR2 SYGVKD. The CDR3 runs to 15 residues. The CDR3 sequence: CAISESPAGTDTQYF. DNA of the CDR3: TGTGCCATCAGTGAGTCTCCGGCGGGCACAGATACGCAGTATTTT.

The chain uses TRBV13 and TRBJ1-2, with D maybe TRBD1 (6 bases). CDR1 is PRHDT, CDR2 FYEKMQ, per germline (reference sequence). Trimming removed 2 bases at V and 8 bases at J, with 18 bases between. This CDR3 is 15 amino acids long. The CDR3, as DNA: TGTGCCAGCAGCTTACGCCAGGGCCCAGGGGAGGGCTACACCTTC. Its protein is CASSLRQGPGEGYTF.

The V call is TRBV25-1, the J call TRBJ1-2, with 7 bases matching TRBD1. V lost 3 bases and J lost 3; bases outside the gene matches: 13. Germline values: CDR1 MGHDK, CDR2 SYGVNS. CDR3 size: 17 residues. CDR3: CASSDGGQPGIHYGYTF. The CDR3 DNA is TGTGCCAGCAGTGATGGGGGACAGCCCGGCATCCACTATGGCTACACCTTC.